This T cell receptor (beta chain) appears in the sequencing data of a study of untreated major depressive disorder. All participants were of European descent. Donors lacked major illness, comorbidities, regular medication, drug use, or heavy drinking. From thawed PBMCs, CD4+ T cells were purified by negative selection. Details on this clone: The antigen is undetermined.

The germline V gene has CDR1 LNHDA and CDR2 SQIVND (reference sequence). V gave up 6 bases and J gave up 3 bases; unmatched junction bases: 7. The CDR3 spans 15 residues. General study results and limits: Sequencing comparisons covered only three preselected Vbeta families.

Sequenced by immunoSEQ multiplex PCR; TCRdb stores in-frame clones only, minus some. This sample yields 21,000 or so clones, of which about 90% are seen a single time; 5.1% belongs to the top ten. This TCR was sampled from a woman in her twenties or thirties in good health. The rearrangement links TRBV19 to TRBJ2-4, with 8 nucleotides matching TRBD2. Specimen: CD4+ T cells from PBMCs. CDR3 region: CASRMPTSGKNIQYF. In DNA, the CDR3 is TGTGCCAGTAGGATGCCAACTAGCGGCAAAAACATTCAGTACTTC.